The clone carrying this TCR beta chain was observed a single time. In terms of age and location, participants ranged from roughly 18 to 89 years and lived in about 25 US areas. Recovered status in Cohort 3 required two negative PCRs, clearance, or symptom resolution. Per the original methods: Nucleated cell number was recorded as an estimate derived from reference gene primer amplification. Sequenced by immunoSEQ multiplex PCR; TCRdb stores in-frame clones only, minus some. V and J calls and clone size are copied from that table; D and trimming were computed from the DNA. This sample has approximately 210,000 clones, with 82% found just once. This record comes from a study of blood T cell repertoires in COVID-19. Germline-derived CDR1 and CDR2 are SNHLY and FYNNEI. The V gene end was trimmed by 6 bases and the J gene end by 0 bases; junction bases not matched to a gene: 5. The CDR3 contains 15 residues.

V and J are TRBV2 and TRBJ1-3; 7 nucleotides agree with TRBD1. Specimen: PBMCs or T cells enriched from blood (not recorded which). This TCR derives from a woman between 55 and 75 years old who had recovered from COVID-19. The CDR3 region has the DNA TGTGCCAGCAGCCTGGACAGGTTCTCTGGAAACACCATATATTTT. Translation: CASSLDRFSGNTIYF. The whole variable domain, filled in from reference TRBV2 and TRBJ1-3, reads EPEVTQTPSHQVTQMGQEVILRCVPISNHLYFYWYRQILGQKVEFLVSFYNNEISEKSEIFDDQFSVERPDGSNFTLKIRSTKLEDSAMYFCASSLDRFSGNTIYFGEGSWLTVV.